This T cell receptor beta chain was captured by sequencing in a study of shared clonotypes between healthy human individuals. As for the study in general: Each donor's CD8 memory used one plate, CD8 naive two, each CD4 subset three.

Germline V gives CDR1 SNHLY, CDR2 FYNNEI. This CDR3 is built from 15 residues. Deletions cut 7 bases from V and 0 bases from J, with 13 bases between. A deep-level run was used for the assay. The repertoire was sequenced with immunoSEQ multiplex PCR; TCRdb's copy has only in-frame clones and lacks some. The sample contains 2 million to 2.5 million clones, about 95% of which appear only once. Donors were healthy HIV-negative adults without recently reported acute infections or vaccinations. Whole-study findings and limits: In general, naive subsets displayed greater estimated richness than memory subsets did.

Comment on this clone: Antigen specificity is unknown.

Sequencing used naive CD4+ T cells sorted from blood. Subset given: CD45RA+ positively selected. The receptor was isolated from a man between 18 and 29 years old in good health. This rearrangement joins TRBV2 to TRBJ1-3; perhaps TRBD1 as D (5 bases). The CDR3 DNA reads as TGTGCCAGCACCTCGCAGGGAAGCTCTGGAAACACCATATATTTT. Amino acids: CASTSQGSSGNTIYF.